This TCR beta chain was found in a study of T cell responses to AZD1222 COVID-19 vaccine. Study-wide results and limits: Receipt of two AZD1222 doses was followed by a rise in Spike-specific TCR breadth and depth. Unmutated regions of variants are reportedly targeted by nearly half of spike-specific TCRs. Only a handful of AZD1222 recipients, more than five in all, had baseline seropositivity. Repertoire sampling was restricted to post-peak T cell response timepoints.

Comment on this clone: Antigen unknown.

The repertoire was sequenced with immunoSEQ multiplex PCR; TCRdb's copy has only in-frame clones and lacks some. Of around 130,000 clones listed, 92% are singletons. This CDR3 comprises 13 residues. V shed 7 bases and J 2 bases; nucleotides not matched to a gene: 4. CDR1 and CDR2 from the germline V gene are MNHEY and SVGAGI. The source is an adult in good health. The chain has TRBV6-5 and TRBJ1-1; 7 bases agree with TRBD1. Sequences were derived from peripheral blood, sampled on day 0 of AZD1222 vaccination. The CDR3, as DNA: TGTGCCAGCATTGGGACAGCTAACACTGAAGCTTTCTTT. This gives the protein CASIGTANTEAFF.